A single sample is the source of the 7 T cell receptor beta chains below, sequenced in a study of blood T cell repertoires in COVID-19. Measured with immunoSEQ multiplex PCR; TCRdb has only the in-frame clones, and not every one. The sample includes 200,000 to 250,000 clones, 85% of them seen just once. The sequencing sample was made of peripheral blood. Source of these receptors: a woman aged 70-85 years with COVID-19, enrolled during active disease.

This chain uses TRBV4-2 with TRBJ2-5; TRBD1 agrees at 9 bases. After removal of 5 bases from V and 2 bases from J, the junction contained 6 bases not matched to a gene. Germline-derived CDR1 and CDR2 are LGHNA and YNFKEQ. This CDR3 has 15 residues. This CDR3 reads CASSSSDRGQETQYF. For the CDR3, the DNA is TGTGCCAGCAGCTCCTCGGACAGGGGACAAGAGACCCAGTACTTC.

The CDR3: CASSLSTGVAGNTIYF. In DNA, the CDR3 is TGCGCCAGCAGCTTGTCAACAGGGGTAGCTGGAAACACCATATATTTT. This chain connects TRBV5-1 to TRBJ1-3; 7 bases are a match to TRBD1. Germline V gives CDR1 SGHRS, CDR2 YFSETQ. The CDR3 loop spans 16 amino acids. Losses at the gene ends were 1 base for V and 2 bases for J; bases not matched to a gene: 6.

This clone was seen at least ten times. An end of the junction differs from the germline gene, which may be a read error. This chain links TRBV7-7 with TRBJ2-2; TRBD1 might be the D (5 bases). Germline CDR1 SSHAT, CDR2 FNYEAQ (reference sequence). CDR3 length: 13 amino acids. The CDR3 here is CASSLLGAGELFF. The CDR3 DNA sequence: TGTGCTAGCAGCTTGCTAGGGGCCGGGGAGCTGTTTTTT.

This chain joins TRBV7-3 and TRBJ2-1, with 8 bases aligning to TRBD2. The V gene's germline CDR1 is SGHTA and CDR2 FQGTGA. CDR3 length: 14 amino acids. The V and J ends lost 5 bases and 5 bases, in that order; junction bases with no gene match: 5. For the CDR3, the DNA is TGTGCCAGCAGCCAAGGACTAGCAGACAATGAGCAGTTCTTC. Its protein is CASSQGLADNEQFF.

V is TRBV3-1 (or the pseudogene TRBV3-2) and J is TRBJ1-6, with D uncertain. Germline CDR1 reads LGHDT; CDR2 reads YNNKEL (reference sequence). The CDR3 is 15 residues long. The germline V and J ends were trimmed by 2 bases and 7 bases, with 12 bases remaining between them. The CDR3 loop reads CASSQPLGLNSPLHF. In nucleotides, the CDR3 is TGTGCCAGCAGCCAACCGCTAGGTTTGAATTCACCCCTCCACTTT.

This chain joins TRBV6-5 and TRBJ1-5; 7 bases agree with TRBD1. After removal of 5 bases from V and 5 bases from J, the junction contained 3 bases not matched to a gene. The CDR3 sequence is 13 residues long. Germline assignment: CDR1 MNHEY and CDR2 SVGAGI. The CDR3 bases are TGTGCCAGCAGTCGACAGGGTGATCAGCCCCAGCATTTT. This gives the protein CASSRQGDQPQHF.

The CDR3 coding sequence is TGTGCCAGCAGCTTAGGGGGACAGGGAGAAGCTTTCTTT. Translation: CASSLGGQGEAFF. This sequence joins TRBV7-2 and TRBJ1-1; 9 nucleotides agree with TRBD1. Germline-derived CDR1 and CDR2 are SGHTA and FQGNSA. CDR3 length equals 13 residues. V lost 1 base and J lost 8; bases outside the gene matches: 2.